This TCR beta chain stems from a study of blood T cells in healthy people across ages. Study-wide points: Researchers report that TCR beta diversity correlated strongly with naive T cell percentage.

A second about 7 to 12 cycle PCR used barcoded and J-beta primers. Each of the cDNA molecules was tagged by a template-switch adaptor with 12 random nucleotides. At least 2.5 million CDR3-containing paired-end reads were obtained per sample. TCRdb ran MiXCR on the 5' RACE reads and lists one entry per CDR3 protein. Here the sample spans roughly 650,000 distinct CDR3 sequences, about 34% being singletons. Trimming left V 9 bases short and J 1 base short, with 15 bases between. Germline CDR1 reads SNHLY; CDR2 reads FYNNEI. The CDR3 totals 15 residues. Regarding this clonotype: Its antigen is not identified.

The sample comprised blood. This chain uses TRBV2 with TRBJ2-2; D may match TRBD1 or TRBD2 (6 bases each). The origin of this receptor is a woman of 80 years or more in good health. CDR3 region: CAREQGTLNTGELFF. CDR3 in DNA: TGTGCCAGGGAGCAGGGGACTTTGAACACCGGGGAGCTGTTTTTT.